This TCR beta chain is drawn from a study of OX40 agonist ivuxolimab in advanced cancers. Study overall: Melanoma, hepatocellular carcinoma, head and neck or renal cell cancer occurred in dose-escalation patients. The study, taken as a whole, reports: Average numbers of expanded clones were greater in CD8+ T cells than in CD4+.

A remark on this clone: The antigen is undetermined.

Clones were read by immunoSEQ multiplex PCR, and TCRdb kept only the in-frame ones, dropping some. The sample lists around 83,000 clones; about 90% were seen once. Sequencing used CD4+ or CD8+ T cells sorted from blood, obtained in a trial of the OX40 agonist ivuxolimab. This TCR derives from an adult with an advanced solid tumor such as melanoma, head and neck, liver or kidney cancer.

Here the CDR3 DNA reads TGTGCCAGCAGGGATAGCGGGAGGGGCACGCAGTATTTT. Its translation is CASRDSGRGTQYF. The chain joins TRBV6-5 to TRBJ2-3; 11 nucleotides line up with TRBD2. The CDR3 is 13 amino acids. Trimming removed 6 bases from V and 9 bases from J; junction bases left unmatched: 5. Germline assignment: CDR1 MNHEY and CDR2 SVGAGI.